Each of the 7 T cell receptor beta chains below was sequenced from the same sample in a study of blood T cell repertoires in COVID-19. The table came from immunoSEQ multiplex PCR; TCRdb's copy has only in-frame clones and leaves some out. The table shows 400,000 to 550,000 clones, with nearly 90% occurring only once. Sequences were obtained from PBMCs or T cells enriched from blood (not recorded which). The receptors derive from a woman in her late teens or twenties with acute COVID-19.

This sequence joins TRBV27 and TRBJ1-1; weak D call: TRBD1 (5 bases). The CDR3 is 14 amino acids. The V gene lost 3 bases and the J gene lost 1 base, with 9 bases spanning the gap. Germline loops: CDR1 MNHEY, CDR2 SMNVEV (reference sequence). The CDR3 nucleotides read TGTGCCAGCAGTTTTGTAGGGGAGAACACTGAAGCTTTCTTT. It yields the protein CASSFVGENTEAFF.

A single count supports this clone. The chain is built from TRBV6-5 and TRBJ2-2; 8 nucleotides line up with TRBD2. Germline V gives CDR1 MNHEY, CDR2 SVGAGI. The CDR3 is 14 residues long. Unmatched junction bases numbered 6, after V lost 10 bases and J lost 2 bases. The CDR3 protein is CAIREGPNTGELFF. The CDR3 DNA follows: TGTGCCATACGGGAGGGCCCTAACACCGGGGAGCTGTTTTTT.

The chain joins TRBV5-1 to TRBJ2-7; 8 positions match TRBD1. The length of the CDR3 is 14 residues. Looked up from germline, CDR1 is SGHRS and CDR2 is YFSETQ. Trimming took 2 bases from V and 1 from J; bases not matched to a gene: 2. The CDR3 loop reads CASSFGTGSYEQYF. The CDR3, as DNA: TGCGCCAGCAGCTTCGGGACAGGTTCCTACGAGCAGTACTTC.

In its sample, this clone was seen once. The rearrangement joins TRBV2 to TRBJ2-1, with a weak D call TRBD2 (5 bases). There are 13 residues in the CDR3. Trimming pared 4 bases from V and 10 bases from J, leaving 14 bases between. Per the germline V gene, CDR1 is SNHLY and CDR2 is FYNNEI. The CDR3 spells CASSVRTVPEQFF. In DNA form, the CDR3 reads TGTGCCAGCAGTGTCCGGACTGTACCAGAGCAGTTCTTC. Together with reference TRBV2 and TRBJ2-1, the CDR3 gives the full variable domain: EPEVTQTPSHQVTQMGQEVILRCVPISNHLYFYWYRQILGQKVEFLVSFYNNEISEKSEIFDDQFSVERPDGSNFTLKIRSTKLEDSAMYFCASSVRTVPEQFFGPGTRLTVL.

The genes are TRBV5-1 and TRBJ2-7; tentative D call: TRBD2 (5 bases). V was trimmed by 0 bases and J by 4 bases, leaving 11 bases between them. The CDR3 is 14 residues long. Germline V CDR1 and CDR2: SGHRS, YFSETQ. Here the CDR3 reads CASSLGGNLYEQYF. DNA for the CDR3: TGCGCCAGCAGCTTGGGAGGGAATCTTTACGAGCAGTACTTC.

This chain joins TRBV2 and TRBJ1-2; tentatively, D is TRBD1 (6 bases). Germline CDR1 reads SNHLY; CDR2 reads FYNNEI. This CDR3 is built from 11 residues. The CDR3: CANRAPRGYTF. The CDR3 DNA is TGTGCGAACAGGGCCCCCCGTGGCTACACCTTC. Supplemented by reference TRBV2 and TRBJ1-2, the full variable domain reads EPEVTQTPSHQVTQMGQEVILRCVPISNHLYFYWYRQILGQKVEFLVSFYNNEISEKSEIFDDQFSVERPDGSNFTLKIRSTKLEDSAMYFCANRAPRGYTFGSGTRLTVV.

The CDR3, as DNA: TGTGCCAGCAGCTTAGGGGTAGCGGAGGAGACCCAGTACTTC. Residues: CASSLGVAEETQYF. The chain links TRBV7-9 to TRBJ2-5; D is perhaps TRBD2 (6 bases). Trimming cost V 1 base and J 5 bases, with 11 bases left between them. Germline CDR1 reads SEHNR; CDR2 reads FQNEAQ (reference sequence). CDR3 length: 14 amino acids.